Below, 2 T cell receptor beta chains from the same sample are listed, as sequenced in a study of identical twins. TCRdb itself ran the 5' RACE reads through MiXCR, one entry per CDR3 protein. The sample gives 520,000 or so distinct CDR3 sequences, around 20% of which show up once; around 0.9% is in the top ten. The sample was also reused in another study, on T cells expressing NK-cell markers.

Sequenced input: CD4+ T cells sorted from blood. The receptors shown here come from a woman between 18 and 29 years old in good health.

CDR3 DNA: TGCGCCAGCAGCTTGCCGGGGGCCGATGAAGCTTTCTTT. Its protein product is CASSLPGADEAFF. V gene TRBV5-1 combines with J gene TRBJ1-1; the D gene is possibly TRBD1 (6 bases). The CDR3 spans 13 residues. CDR1 is SGHRS, CDR2 YFSETQ, per germline. Trimming took off 1 base at V and 7 bases at J, with 11 bases between the two ends.

This clonotype was counted between two and nine times. The chain joins TRBV20-1 to TRBJ1-1; D perhaps matches TRBD1 (6 bases). Trimming took off 3 bases at V and 1 base at J, with 12 bases between the two ends. This CDR3 spans 14 amino acids. Germline V gene sequence: CDR1 DFQATT, CDR2 SNEGSKA (reference sequence). CDR3 sequence (DNA): TGCAGTGCTAGTACAGGGCGAGGGAACACTGAAGCTTTCTTT. This translates into CSASTGRGNTEAFF.